This T cell receptor (beta chain) was sequenced during a study of blood T cells in healthy people across ages. Together with a sample-barcoded 5' primer, a J-beta primer mix was included in a second PCR lasting about 7 to 12 cycles. TCRdb analysed the 5' RACE reads with MiXCR anew, one entry per CDR3 protein. The sample shows about 800,000 distinct CDR3 sequences, around 25% of them seen only once. Donors were systemically healthy Caucasian individuals from Russia aged roughly 6 to 95 years. Donors each provided 9.5 to 10 milliliters of peripheral blood. From germline, CDR1 is DFQATT and CDR2 SNEGSKA (reference sequence). The CDR3 has 13 residues. These data were also filed under a second study, of T cells of mothers and their children. That source adds: Three healthy Caucasian mothers and their six children donated. Sample barcodes plus 2-4 random nucleotides came from the M1S primer.

The rearrangement joins TRBV20-1 to TRBJ2-5, with TRBD2 matching 14 bases. The J call may be in error: the DNA end matches TRBJ2-1 better. Sequencing used blood. This TCR came from a boy between 5 and 17 years old in good health. CDR3 amino acids: CSSTSGRANEQFF. The CDR3 coding sequence is TGCAGTTCGACTAGCGGGAGGGCTAATGAGCAGTTCTTC.